The sequence of this TCR beta chain was determined in a study of shared clonotypes between healthy human individuals. Study results and limitations: Clonotype sharing among donors, it was expected, would be affected by sequencing depth.

The naive CD8 population came from CD45RO-negative cells selected for CCR7, without terminally differentiated effector memory CD45RA+ cells. Concerning this clone: Its target is not known.

TCRdb keeps only in-frame clones here, not all; method: immunoSEQ multiplex PCR. The profile shows 550,000 to 650,000 clones, roughly 95% of them singletons. The germline CDR1 and CDR2 sequences are SGHNT and YYREEE (reference sequence). The CDR3 is 17 amino acids. Trimming shortened V by 2 bases and J by 1 base, and 18 bases separated the two germline ends. The J gene is TRBJ2-5, the V gene TRBV5-4; D is perhaps TRBD1 (6 bases). This receptor was obtained from a woman aged 25-40 years in good health. Sample: naive CD8+ T cells sorted from blood. The CDR3 here is CASSFGVRQGTQETQYF. The CDR3 nucleotides are TGTGCCAGCAGCTTCGGGGTGAGGCAGGGGACCCAAGAGACCCAGTACTTC.